The rows below give T cell receptor beta chains drawn from one sample of a study of CD8+ T cells in alopecia areata. Here immunoSEQ multiplex PCR was the method, and the copy in TCRdb shows in-frame clones only, minus some. The profile covers under 300,000 clones, with 50% to 75% appearing a single time and about 0.88% taken by the ten largest. This sample comprised CD4+ T cells sorted from blood, obtained at week 52, from a patient treated with tofacitinib. All receptors come from a human donor with alopecia areata. The CDR3 runs from the conserved cysteine through the conserved F or W. The D gene is left open where the match is weak. Expanded clones get a size class; other rows say once, few or many, or leave the size out.

12	TRBV29-1	-	TRBJ2-7	-	CSVGVTDYEQYF	TGCAGCGTTGGGGTTACAGACTACGAGCAGTACTTC
16	TRBV5-1	TRBD2	TRBJ2-2	-	CASSLDPRGVTGELFF	TGCGCCAGCAGCTTGGATCCGCGGGGGGTCACCGGGGAGCTGTTTTTT
13	TRBV30	-	TRBJ1-4	-	CAWRPRPGEKLFF	TGTGCCTGGAGACCACGTCCTGGTGAAAAACTGTTTTTT
14	TRBV5-1	-	TRBJ1-4	few	CASSLGRTNEKLFF	TGCGCCAGCAGCTTGGGCAGAACTAATGAAAAACTGTTTTTT
19	TRBV30	TRBD2	TRBJ2-3	-	CAWSVSWASGGTSTDTQYF	TGTGCCTGGAGTGTTAGCTGGGCTAGCGGGGGGACAAGCACAGATACGCAGTATTTT
15	TRBV19	-	TRBJ1-4	few	CASSIGPATNEKLFF	TGTGCCAGTAGTATAGGACCGGCTACTAATGAAAAACTGTTTTTT
13	TRBV6-1	-	TRBJ1-1	-	CASSTRGGTEAFF	TGTGCCAGCAGTACACGGGGAGGCACTGAAGCTTTCTTT
14	TRBV6-6	TRBD1	TRBJ2-1	once	CASIRTGRNNEQFF	TGTGCCAGCATTCGGACAGGGAGGAACAATGAGCAGTTCTTC
15	TRBV30	TRBD1	TRBJ1-5	-	CAWSAGTGFNQPQHF	TGTGCCTGGAGTGCCGGGACAGGGTTCAATCAGCCCCAGCATTTT
13	TRBV5-1	-	TRBJ1-1	few	CASSLTGNTEAFF	TGCGCCAGCAGCTTGACAGGGAACACTGAAGCTTTCTTT